The 2 T cell receptor beta chains below come from one sample, sequenced in a study of molecular identifiers for immune sequencing clone quantification (dated 2018 in TCRdb). The library was generated by PCR. The reads were generated on an Illumina HiSeq 4000. TCRdb passed the public sequencing reads through fastp at Q25 and MiXCR, retaining productive beta sequences. Rows are unified per CDR3 protein, each entry keeping the most common DNA and genes. Counted in this sample were some 650,000 distinct CDR3 sequences; roughly 21% of them appeared once. The top ten clones comprise approximately 0.9% of the sample. Sequenced material: naive CD8+ T cells from blood, with Jurkat cell RNA spiked in. What the cell subset or site label conveys for this sample: FACS-sorted CD8+CD4-CCR7+CD45RA+ naive T cells. Receptors were obtained from a human donor in good health. Some libraries in this study had Jurkat cell RNA spiked in.

This clonotype was seen once. A much larger clone lies a single base off, so this may be a read error. The rearrangement joins TRBV5-3 to TRBJ1-1, with D tentatively TRBD1 (6 bases). TRBV5-3 is an open reading frame whose function is uncertain. This CDR3 spans 16 amino acids. Here the CDR3 reads CASSIRGGGLNIEAFF. The CDR3 nucleotides read TGTGCCAGCAGCATCAGGGGTGGGGGACTGAACATTGAAGCTTTCTTT.

The chain recombines TRBV28 with TRBJ2-5; TRBD1 or TRBD2 may be the D gene (5 bases each). Between the trimmed V and J ends, which lost 3 bases and 4 bases, there was a span of 15 bases. Germline V CDR1 and CDR2: MDHEN, SYDVKM. The CDR3 is 15 residues long. The CDR3 nucleotides are TGTGCCAGCAGTTTTGGGGACCGCTCGGGAGAGACCCAGTACTTC. Protein product: CASSFGDRSGETQYF.